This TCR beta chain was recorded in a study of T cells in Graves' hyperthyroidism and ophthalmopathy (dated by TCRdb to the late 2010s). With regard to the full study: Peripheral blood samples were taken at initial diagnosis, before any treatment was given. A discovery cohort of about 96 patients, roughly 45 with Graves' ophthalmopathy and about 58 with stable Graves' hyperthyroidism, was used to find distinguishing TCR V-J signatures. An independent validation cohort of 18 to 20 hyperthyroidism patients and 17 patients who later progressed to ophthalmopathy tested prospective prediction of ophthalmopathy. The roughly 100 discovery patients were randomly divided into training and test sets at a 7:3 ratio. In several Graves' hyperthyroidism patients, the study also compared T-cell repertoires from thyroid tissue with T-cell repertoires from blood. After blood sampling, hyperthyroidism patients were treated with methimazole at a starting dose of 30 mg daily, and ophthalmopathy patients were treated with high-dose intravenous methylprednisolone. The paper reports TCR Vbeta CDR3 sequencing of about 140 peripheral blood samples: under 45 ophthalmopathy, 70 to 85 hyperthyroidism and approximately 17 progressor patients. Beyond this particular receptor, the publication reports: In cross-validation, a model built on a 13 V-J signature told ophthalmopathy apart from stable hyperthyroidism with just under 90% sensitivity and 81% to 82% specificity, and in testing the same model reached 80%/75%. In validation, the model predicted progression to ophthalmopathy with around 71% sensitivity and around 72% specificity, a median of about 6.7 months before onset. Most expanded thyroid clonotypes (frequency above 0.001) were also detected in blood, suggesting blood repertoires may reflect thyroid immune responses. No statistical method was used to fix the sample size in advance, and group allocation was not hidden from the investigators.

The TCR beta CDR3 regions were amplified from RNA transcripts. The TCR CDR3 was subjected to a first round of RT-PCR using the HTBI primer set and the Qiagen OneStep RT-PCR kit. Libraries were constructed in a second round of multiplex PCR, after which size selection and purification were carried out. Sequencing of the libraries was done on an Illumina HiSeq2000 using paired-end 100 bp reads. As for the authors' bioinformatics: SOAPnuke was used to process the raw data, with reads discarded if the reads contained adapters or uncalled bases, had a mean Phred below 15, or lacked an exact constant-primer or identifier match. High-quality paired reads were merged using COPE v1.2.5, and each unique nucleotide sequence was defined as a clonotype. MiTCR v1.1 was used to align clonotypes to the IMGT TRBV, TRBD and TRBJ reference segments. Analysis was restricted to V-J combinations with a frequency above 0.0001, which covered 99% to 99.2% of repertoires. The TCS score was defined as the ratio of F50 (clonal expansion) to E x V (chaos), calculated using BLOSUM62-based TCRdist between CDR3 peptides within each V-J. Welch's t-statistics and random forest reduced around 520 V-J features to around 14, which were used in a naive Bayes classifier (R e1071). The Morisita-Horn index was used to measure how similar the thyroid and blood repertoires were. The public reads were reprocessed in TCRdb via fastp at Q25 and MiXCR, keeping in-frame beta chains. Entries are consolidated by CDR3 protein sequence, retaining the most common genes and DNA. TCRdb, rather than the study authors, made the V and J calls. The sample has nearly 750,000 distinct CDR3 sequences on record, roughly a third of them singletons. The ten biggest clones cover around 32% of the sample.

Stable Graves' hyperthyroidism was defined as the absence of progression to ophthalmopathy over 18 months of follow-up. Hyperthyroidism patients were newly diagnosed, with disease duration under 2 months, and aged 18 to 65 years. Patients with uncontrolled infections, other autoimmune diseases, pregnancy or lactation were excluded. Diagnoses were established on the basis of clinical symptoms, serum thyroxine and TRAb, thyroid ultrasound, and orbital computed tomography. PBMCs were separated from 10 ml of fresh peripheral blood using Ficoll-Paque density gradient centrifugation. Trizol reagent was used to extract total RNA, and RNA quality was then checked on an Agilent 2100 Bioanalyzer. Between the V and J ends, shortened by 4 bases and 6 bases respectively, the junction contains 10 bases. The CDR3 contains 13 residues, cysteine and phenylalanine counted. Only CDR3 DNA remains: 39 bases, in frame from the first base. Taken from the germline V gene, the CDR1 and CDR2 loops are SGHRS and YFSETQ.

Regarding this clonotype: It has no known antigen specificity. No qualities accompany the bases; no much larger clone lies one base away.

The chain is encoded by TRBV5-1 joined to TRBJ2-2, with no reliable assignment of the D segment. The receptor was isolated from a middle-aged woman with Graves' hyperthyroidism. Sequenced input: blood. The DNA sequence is TGCGCCAGCAGCCAAGATGGTCCCGGGGAGCTGTTTTTT. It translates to CASSQDGPGELFF.